The 15 T cell receptor beta chains presented below share a single source sample, sequenced in a study of cytomegalovirus exposure and HLA in healthy donors. The PCR was carried out with 60 Vbeta primers and 13 Jbeta primers. Generated by immunoSEQ multiplex PCR, the TCRdb table keeps only in-frame clones and is missing some. The sample carries more than 150,000 clones, just under 80% recorded once. Sequencing used PBMCs. The receptor set was obtained from a woman aged 45-65 years in good health and CMV-seropositive.

The genes are TRBV27 and TRBJ1-5, with TRBD1 matching over 11 bases. This CDR3 has 18 amino acids. Germline V lookup: CDR1 MNHEY, CDR2 SMNVEV (reference sequence). Unmatched junction bases numbered 9, after V lost 3 bases and J lost 2 bases. The CDR3 nucleotides read TGTGCCAGCAGTTTGAGGTGGGACAGGGGGGTAGGCAATCAGCCCCAGCATTTT. It specifies CASSLRWDRGVGNQPQHF.

The chain carries TRBV6-1 and TRBJ2-1, with D possibly TRBD1 on 7 matching bases. Trimming removed 3 bases at V and 4 bases at J, with 16 bases between. There are 16 residues in the CDR3. The V gene's germline CDR1 is MNHNS and CDR2 SASEGT. The CDR3 region has the DNA TGTGCCAGCAGTGAGGCGGGACAGTCCTTTTACAATGAGCAGTTCTTC. It codes for CASSEAGQSFYNEQFF.

This clone has a single count. The chain carries TRBV7-9 and TRBJ1-6, with 9 nucleotides matching TRBD1. Germline V gene data show CDR1 as SEHNR and CDR2 as FQNEAQ (reference sequence). This CDR3 is 17 amino acids long. The V and J ends lost 5 bases and 6 bases, in that order; junction bases with no gene match: 11. CDR3 residues: CASSAWAGQGSNSPLHF. The CDR3 DNA reads as TGTGCCAGCAGCGCTTGGGCGGGACAGGGATCTAATTCACCCCTCCACTTT.

This clone was counted a few times. The chain uses TRBV5-4 and TRBJ2-3; TRBD2 aligns across 8 bases. Germline-derived CDR1 and CDR2 are SGHNT and YYREEE (reference sequence). The CDR3 is 16 residues long. V gave up 2 bases and J gave up 3 bases; unmatched junction bases: 8. The CDR3 is CASSLDGGGRTDTQYF. DNA of the CDR3: TGTGCCAGCAGCTTAGACGGGGGCGGGAGGACAGATACGCAGTATTTT.

V is TRBV30 and J is TRBJ2-7; D is possibly TRBD2 (5 bases). The CDR3 contains 15 residues. Trimming left V 5 bases short and J 6 bases short, with 23 bases between. CDR1 is GTSNPN, CDR2 SVGIG, per germline (reference sequence). Here the CDR3 DNA reads TGTGCCTGGTGTGACCCCCGTTGGCAGGACTTCGAGCAGTACTTC. Protein product: CAWCDPRWQDFEQYF.

The chain joins TRBV5-6 to TRBJ2-6; 8 bases are a match to TRBD1. There are 17 residues in the CDR3. Germline CDR1 and CDR2: SGHDT and YYEEEE. V dropped 0 bases and J dropped 2; count of bases not matched to a gene: 4. CDR3 sequence reads: CASSLVSGGAGANVLTF. CDR3 nucleotides: TGTGCCAGCAGCTTGGTTTCAGGGGGCGCTGGGGCCAACGTCCTGACTTTC.

This chain connects TRBV7-2 to TRBJ2-1; 8 nucleotides match TRBD2. With 0 bases clipped from V and 2 bases from J, the junction kept 0 bases outside the gene matches. The CDR3 runs to 15 residues. The germline V gene encodes CDR1 SGHTA and CDR2 FQGNSA. The CDR3 is CASSLASGTYNEQFF. Written as DNA, the CDR3 is TGTGCCAGCAGCTTAGCTAGCGGGACCTACAATGAGCAGTTCTTC.

The gene calls are TRBV19 and TRBJ2-7, with TRBD1 matching 8 bases. There are 13 residues in the CDR3. The V gene end was trimmed by 6 bases and the J gene end by 3 bases; junction bases not matched to a gene: 4. Per the germline V gene, CDR1 is LNHDA and CDR2 is SQIVND (reference sequence). CDR3 sequence (DNA): TGTGCCAGTAGGAAGACAGGGGACTACGAGCAGTACTTC. It is translated as CASRKTGDYEQYF.

Comment on this clone: The junction departs from the called germline gene at one end, perhaps through a read error. The rearrangement uses TRBV6-5 and TRBJ2-6; tentatively, D is TRBD1 (5 bases). Germline values: CDR1 MNHEY, CDR2 SVGAGI. The CDR3 runs to 15 residues. This chain's CDR3 is CASSYQLSGANGLTF. The DNA of the CDR3 is TGTGCCAGCAGTTACCAATTATCTGGGGCCAACGGCCTGACTTTC.

The chain couples TRBV9 to TRBJ1-1; 8 positions match TRBD1. Germline V gene lookup returns CDR1 SGDLS and CDR2 YYNGEE. The V segment lost 5 bases and the J segment 6 bases; nucleotides outside the gene matches: 9. The CDR3 has 14 residues. CDR3 DNA: TGTGCCAGCAGACCCGGCCAGGGGGCATCTGAAGCTTTCTTT. Protein product: CASRPGQGASEAFF. Variable domain in full (rest from reference TRBV9 and TRBJ1-1): DSGVTQTPKHLITATGQRVTLRCSPRSGDLSVYWYQQSLDQGLQFLIQYYNGEERAKGNILERFSAQQFPDLHSELNLSSLELGDSALYFCASRPGQGASEAFFGQGTRLTVV.

This clone showed up just once. V is TRBV4-3 and J is TRBJ1-4; D possibly corresponds to TRBD1 (5 bases). The V gene's germline CDR1 is LGHNA and CDR2 YSLEER. V gave up 0 bases and J gave up 3 bases, with 11 bases separating them. CDR3 length: 16 amino acids. CDR3 DNA: TGCGCCAGCAGCCAAGATCACGGGGGGGCTAATGAAAAACTGTTTTTT. It specifies CASSQDHGGANEKLFF.

V usage is TRBV11-2 and J usage is TRBJ2-1; tentatively, D is TRBD2 (6 bases). Trimming removed 3 bases at V and 4 bases at J, with 13 bases between. The V gene's germline CDR1 is SGHAT and CDR2 FQNNGV. This CDR3 spans 15 amino acids. The CDR3 region is CASSFGAGDYNEQFF. CDR3 DNA: TGTGCCAGCAGCTTCGGAGCGGGTGATTACAATGAGCAGTTCTTC. Together with reference TRBV11-2 and TRBJ2-1, the CDR3 gives the full variable domain: EAGVAQSPRYKIIEKRQSVAFWCNPISGHATLYWYQQILGQGPKLLIQFQNNGVVDDSQLPKDRFSAERLKGVDSTLKIQPAKLEDSAVYLCASSFGAGDYNEQFFGPGTRLTVL.

V and J are TRBV19 and TRBJ2-6; 10 bases align to TRBD1. The CDR3 length is 17 residues. Germline assignment: CDR1 LNHDA and CDR2 SQIVND (reference sequence). Trimming took 6 bases from V and 0 from J; bases not matched to a gene: 5. The CDR3 sequence is CASRADRGYSGANVLTF. CDR3 bases: TGTGCCAGTAGGGCGGACAGGGGGTACTCTGGGGCCAACGTCCTGACTTTC. The whole variable domain, remainder taken from reference TRBV19 and TRBJ2-6, is DGGITQSPKYLFRKEGQNVTLSCEQNLNHDAMYWYRQDPGQGLRLIYYSQIVNDFQKGDIAEGYSVSREKKESFPLTVTSAQKNPTAFYLCASRADRGYSGANVLTFGAGSRLTVL.

The chain recombines TRBV5-4 with TRBJ1-1, with D unresolved. Germline-derived CDR1 and CDR2 are SGHNT and YYREEE (reference sequence). V was clipped by 4 bases and J by 2 bases, with 12 bases between them. The CDR3 runs to 14 residues. The CDR3: CASSPIRGNTEAFF. CDR3 bases: TGTGCCAGCAGCCCCATCCGAGGAAACACTGAAGCTTTCTTT.

V gene TRBV6-1 combines with J gene TRBJ1-1; TRBD1 is a possible D gene (6 bases). Trimming took off 6 bases at V and 2 bases at J, with 10 bases between the two ends. In germline, CDR1 is MNHNS, CDR2 SASEGT. CDR3 length: 13 amino acids. The CDR3 is CASSGQPNTEAFF. CDR3 DNA sequence: TGTGCCAGCAGCGGACAGCCAAACACTGAAGCTTTCTTT.